The 7 T cell receptor beta chains in this list originate from one sample, sequenced in a study of T cells expressing NK-cell markers. TCRdb re-called the 5' RACE reads and catalogs CDR3 proteins one per entry, DNA excluded. Recorded for this sample: about 460,000 distinct CDR3 sequences. Sequencing was performed on blood T cells: a sorted CD56 or NKG2C T cell subset, CD4+ or CD8+ T cells, or bulk PBMC T cells (not recorded which). The receptors were sampled from a woman aged 45-65 years in good health.

The chain has TRBV18 and TRBJ2-2. The germline CDR1 and CDR2 sequences are KGHSH and LQKENI. CDR3 size: 17 residues. The CDR3: CASSPTGTPTNTGELFF.

The chain recombines TRBV7-9 with TRBJ2-2. Germline loops: CDR1 SEHNR, CDR2 FQNEAQ (reference sequence). The CDR3 totals 16 residues. CDR3: CASSLASAVNTGELFF.

This chain links TRBV12-5 with TRBJ1-2; TCRdb designates TRBD1, a call that cannot be tested without DNA. Germline CDR1 reads LGHNT; CDR2 reads FRNRAP. The CDR3 covers 14 residues. This CDR3 is CASGLGQGGTGYTF.

The chain joins TRBV11-2 to TRBJ1-3; TCRdb calls TRBD1, which cannot be checked without DNA. CDR3 length: 14 amino acids. Germline V gives CDR1 SGHAT, CDR2 FQNNGV. The CDR3 loop is CASSFRTGANTIYF.

The rearrangement uses TRBV20-1 and TRBJ2-1; TCRdb's assignment of TRBD1 cannot be checked, as there is no DNA. The CDR3 totals 13 residues. CDR1 and CDR2 from the germline V gene are DFQATT and SNEGSKA (reference sequence). The CDR3 here is CSARDNGAGKQFF.

The V gene is TRBV7-9, the J gene TRBJ2-3. The CDR3 loop spans 13 amino acids. Germline loops: CDR1 SEHNR, CDR2 FQNEAQ (reference sequence). CDR3 sequence: CASSTPGTDTQYF.

The chain has TRBV12-3 or TRBV12-4 and TRBJ1-1. The CDR3 covers 15 residues. The chain's CDR3 is CASSLVLGSRTEAFF.